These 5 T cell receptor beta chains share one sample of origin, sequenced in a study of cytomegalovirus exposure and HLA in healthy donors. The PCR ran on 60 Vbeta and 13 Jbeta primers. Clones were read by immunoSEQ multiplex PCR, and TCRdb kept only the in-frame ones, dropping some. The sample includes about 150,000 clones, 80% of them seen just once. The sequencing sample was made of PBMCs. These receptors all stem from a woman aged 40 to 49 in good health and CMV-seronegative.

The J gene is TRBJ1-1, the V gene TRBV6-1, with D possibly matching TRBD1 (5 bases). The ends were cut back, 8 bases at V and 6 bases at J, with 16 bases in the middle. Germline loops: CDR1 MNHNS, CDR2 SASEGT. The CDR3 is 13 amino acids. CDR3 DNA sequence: TGTGCCAGCCGGTACGGGGGAATACCTGAAGCTTTCTTT. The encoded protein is CASRYGGIPEAFF.

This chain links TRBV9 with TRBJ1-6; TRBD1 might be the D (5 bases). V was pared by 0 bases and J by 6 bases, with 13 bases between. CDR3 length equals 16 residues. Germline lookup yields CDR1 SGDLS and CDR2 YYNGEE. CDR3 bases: TGTGCCAGCAGCGTAGAAGTCTCAGGGCCTAATTCACCCCTCCACTTT. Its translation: CASSVEVSGPNSPLHF.

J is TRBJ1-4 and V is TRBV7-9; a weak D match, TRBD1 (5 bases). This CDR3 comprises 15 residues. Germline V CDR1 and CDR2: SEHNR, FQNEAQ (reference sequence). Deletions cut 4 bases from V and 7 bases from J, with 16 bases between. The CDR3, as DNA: TGTGCCAGCAGCTCAACCGACAGAGAAGCTGAAAAACTGTTTTTT. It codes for CASSSTDREAEKLFF.

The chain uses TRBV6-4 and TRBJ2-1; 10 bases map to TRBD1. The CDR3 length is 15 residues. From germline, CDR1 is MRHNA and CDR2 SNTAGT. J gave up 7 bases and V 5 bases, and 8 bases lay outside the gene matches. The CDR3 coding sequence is TGTGCCAGCAGTCCGAGACAGGGGGCTGGAAATGAGCAGTTCTTC. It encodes CASSPRQGAGNEQFF.

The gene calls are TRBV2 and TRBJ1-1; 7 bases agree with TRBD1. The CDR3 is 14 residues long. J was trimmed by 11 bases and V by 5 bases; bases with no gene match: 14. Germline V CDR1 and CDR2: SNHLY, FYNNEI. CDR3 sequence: CASSLRGRGIGAFF. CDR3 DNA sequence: TGTGCCAGCAGTTTAAGGGGGCGCGGTATTGGGGCTTTCTTT.